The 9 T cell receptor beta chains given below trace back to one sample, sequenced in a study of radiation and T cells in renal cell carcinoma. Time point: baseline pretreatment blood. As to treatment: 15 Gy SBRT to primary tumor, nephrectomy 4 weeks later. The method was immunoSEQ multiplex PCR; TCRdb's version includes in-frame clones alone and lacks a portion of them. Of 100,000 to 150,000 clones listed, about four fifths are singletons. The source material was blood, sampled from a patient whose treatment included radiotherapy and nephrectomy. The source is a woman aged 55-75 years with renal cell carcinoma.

CDR3: CARRRGQGSYEQYF. The DNA for the CDR3 is TGTGCCAGAAGGAGGGGACAGGGATCCTACGAGCAGTACTTC. V is TRBV5-3 and J is TRBJ2-7; 9 positions agree with TRBD1. TRBV5-3 is given ORF status, its function remaining uncertain. This CDR3 contains 14 residues. V was pared by 5 bases and J by 1 base, with 4 bases of the junction left unmatched.

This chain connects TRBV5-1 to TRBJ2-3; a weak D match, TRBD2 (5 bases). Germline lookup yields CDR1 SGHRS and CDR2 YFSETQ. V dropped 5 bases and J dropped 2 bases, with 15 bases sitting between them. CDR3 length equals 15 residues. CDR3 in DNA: TGCGCCAGCAGGTCATTAAGCGGACCCACAGATACGCAGTATTTT. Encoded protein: CASRSLSGPTDTQYF.

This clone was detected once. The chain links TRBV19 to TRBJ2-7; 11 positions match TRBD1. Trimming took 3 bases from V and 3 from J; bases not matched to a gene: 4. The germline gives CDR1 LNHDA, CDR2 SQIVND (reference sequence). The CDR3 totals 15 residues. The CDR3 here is CASSMYGTGGYEQYF. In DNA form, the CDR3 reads TGTGCCAGTAGTATGTACGGGACAGGGGGCTACGAGCAGTACTTC.

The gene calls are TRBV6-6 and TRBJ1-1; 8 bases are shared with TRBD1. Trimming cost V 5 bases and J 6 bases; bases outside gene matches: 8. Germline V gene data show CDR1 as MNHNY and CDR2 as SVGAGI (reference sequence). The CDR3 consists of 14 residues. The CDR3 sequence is CASSMDRDYAEAFF. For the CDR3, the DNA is TGTGCCAGCAGTATGGACAGGGACTACGCTGAAGCTTTCTTT.

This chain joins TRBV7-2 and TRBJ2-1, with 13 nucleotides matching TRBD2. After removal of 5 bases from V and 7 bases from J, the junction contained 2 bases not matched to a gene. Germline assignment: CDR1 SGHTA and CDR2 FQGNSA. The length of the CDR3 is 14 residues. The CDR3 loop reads CASSGTSGVNEQFF. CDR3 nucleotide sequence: TGTGCCAGCAGCGGGACTAGCGGGGTAAATGAGCAGTTCTTC.

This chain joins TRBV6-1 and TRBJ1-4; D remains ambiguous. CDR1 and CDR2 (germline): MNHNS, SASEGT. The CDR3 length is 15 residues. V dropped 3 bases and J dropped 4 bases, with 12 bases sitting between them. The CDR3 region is CASSETTGHNEKLFF. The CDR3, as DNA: TGTGCCAGCAGTGAGACCACGGGCCATAATGAAAAACTGTTTTTT.

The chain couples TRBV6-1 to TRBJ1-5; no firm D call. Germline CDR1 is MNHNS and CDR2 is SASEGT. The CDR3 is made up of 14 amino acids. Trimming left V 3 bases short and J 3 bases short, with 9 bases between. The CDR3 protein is CASSETWNNQPQHF. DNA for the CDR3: TGTGCCAGCAGTGAGACCTGGAACAATCAGCCCCAGCATTTT.

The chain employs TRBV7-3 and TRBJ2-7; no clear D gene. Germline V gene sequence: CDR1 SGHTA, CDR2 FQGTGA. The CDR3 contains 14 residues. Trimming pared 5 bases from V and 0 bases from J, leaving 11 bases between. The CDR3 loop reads CASSTGPSSYEQYF. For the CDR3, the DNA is TGTGCCAGCAGCACCGGACCTTCCTCCTACGAGCAGTACTTC.

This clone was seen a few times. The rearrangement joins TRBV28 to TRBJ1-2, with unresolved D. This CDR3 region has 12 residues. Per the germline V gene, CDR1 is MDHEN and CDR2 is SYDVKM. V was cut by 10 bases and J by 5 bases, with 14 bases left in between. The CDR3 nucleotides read TGTGCCACCAGGAGGGCTGATTATGGCTACACCTTC. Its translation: CATRRADYGYTF.